The source of this TCR beta chain is a study of response to subunit inactivated influenza vaccine. TCRdb recomputed calls from the RT-PCR reads with MiXCR, one row per CDR3 protein. This sample carries under 850,000 distinct CDR3 sequences, about 18% of them seen once, and the ten largest clones take under 13%. With 8 bases removed from V and 0 bases from J, the gap between germline ends came to 7 bases. CDR1 is MDHEN and CDR2 is SYDVKM in the germline V gene. The CDR3 is made up of 13 amino acids. As for this clonotype: Its antigen is unidentified.

Broader study findings: A suggestion made by the authors is that each seasonal influenza vaccination recruits few new T cells.

The chain employs TRBV28 and TRBJ2-2, with D possibly called TRBD1 or TRBD2 (5 bases each). The specimen comprised PBMCs from blood, sampled 5 days after vaccination. The source of this sequence is a man aged 45-60 years who received an inactivated influenza vaccine. Written as DNA, the CDR3 is TGTGCCAGCGAGGGGACGAACACCGGGGAGCTGTTTTTT. Its protein is CASEGTNTGELFF.